Following are 9 T cell receptor beta chains from one sample sequenced in a study of shared clonotypes between healthy human individuals. Profiled with immunoSEQ multiplex PCR; TCRdb holds only in-frame clones, not every one. The sample consists of about 960,000 clones, around three quarters of them appearing once. The specimen sequenced was memory CD4+ T cells sorted from blood. Stated subset: CD45RA-negative fraction. The receptors come from a man aged 18 to 30 in good health.

The rearrangement links TRBV5-4 to TRBJ2-7, with D perhaps assigned TRBD1 or TRBD2 (5 bases each). The CDR3 extends over 14 amino acids. Germline V gene lookup returns CDR1 SGHNT and CDR2 YYREEE (reference sequence). V shed 5 bases and J shed 4 bases, with 16 bases lying between them. The CDR3 DNA is TGTGCCAGCAGTTACCGGGACCCCGGATACGAGCAGTACTTC. Amino acid sequence: CASSYRDPGYEQYF.

The chain couples TRBV6-5 to TRBJ2-7; TRBD1 might be the D (6 bases). This CDR3 region has 15 residues. Germline V gene lookup returns CDR1 MNHEY and CDR2 SVGAGI. The ends were cut back, 1 base at V and 7 bases at J, with 17 bases in the middle. The CDR3 loop is CASSYLGAPLEEQYF. CDR3 nucleotides: TGTGCCAGCAGTTACTTGGGGGCCCCTCTCGAGGAGCAGTACTTC.

DNA for the CDR3: TGTGCCAGCAGCTCAGAGTCAGATACGCAGTATTTT. Translating it yields CASSSESDTQYF. The chain recombines TRBV7-9 with TRBJ2-3, with D uncertain. With 4 bases removed from V and 4 bases from J, the gap between germline ends came to 6 bases. The length of the CDR3 is 12 residues. Looked up from germline, CDR1 is SEHNR and CDR2 is FQNEAQ (reference sequence).

This clone showed up just once. This rearrangement joins TRBV4-3 to TRBJ2-7, with D uncertain. The ends were cut back, 0 bases at V and 4 bases at J, with 7 bases in the middle. This CDR3 has 13 residues. The germline V gene has CDR1 LGHNA and CDR2 YSLEER. Here the CDR3 DNA reads TGCGCCAGCAGCCAAGATGGCAGTTACGAGCAGTACTTC. It yields the protein CASSQDGSYEQYF.

This clone was seen only a few times. The sample holds other DNA sequences that translate to the same CDR3. The chain links TRBV6-5 to TRBJ2-3; D is ambiguous. The CDR3 totals 13 residues. V was shortened by 5 bases and J by 3 bases, with 9 bases between the two germline ends. Germline-derived CDR1 and CDR2 are MNHEY and SVGAGI. The CDR3 sequence is CASSRTATDTQYF. CDR3 in DNA: TGTGCCAGCAGTAGGACGGCTACAGATACGCAGTATTTT.

This clone was detected a few times. The J gene is TRBJ2-7, the V gene TRBV10-3, with D hard to call. The CDR3 runs 11 residues. Trimming removed 4 bases at V and 5 bases at J, with 6 bases between. Germline CDR1 and CDR2: ENHRY and SYGVKD. CDR3 sequence: CAISGTNEQYF. The CDR3 nucleotides read TGTGCCATCAGTGGAACAAACGAGCAGTACTTC.

This clone has only a few counts. The chain joins TRBV30 to TRBJ1-1; unclear D gene. Germline CDR1 and CDR2: GTSNPN and SVGIG (reference sequence). Trimming took 3 bases from V and 4 from J, leaving 9 bases between them. The CDR3 spans 12 residues. The CDR3 nucleotides are TGTGCCTGGAGACTGACGTTCACTGAAGCTTTCTTT. This gives the protein CAWRLTFTEAFF.

The rearrangement uses TRBV5-5 and TRBJ1-2; D unclear. Germline V CDR1 and CDR2: SGHKS, YYEKEE (reference sequence). The CDR3 covers 12 residues. V was pared by 4 bases and J by 4 bases, with 8 bases between. The CDR3 DNA reads TGTGCCAGCAGCACAAACAGCTATGGCTACACCTTC. Amino acid sequence: CASSTNSYGYTF.

This chain uses TRBV5-6 with TRBJ1-2; D remains unclear. Trimming removed 1 base from V and 4 bases from J, with 14 bases in between. Germline CDR1 reads SGHDT; CDR2 reads YYEEEE. This CDR3 has 15 residues. The DNA of the CDR3 is TGTGCCAGCAGCTTGTCTCCCGCCTCAGGCTATGGCTACACCTTC. Its translation: CASSLSPASGYGYTF.